These 20 T cell receptor beta chains originate from one sample sequenced in a study of blood T cell repertoires in COVID-19. Sequencing used immunoSEQ multiplex PCR; TCRdb keeps in-frame clones, though not all of them. The repertoire holds 150,000 to 200,000 clones, with over 75% as singletons. The sample consisted of PBMCs or T cells enriched from blood (not recorded which). The receptors shown here come from a man aged 50 to 59 who had recovered from COVID-19.

This clone turned up a few times. The chain recombines TRBV27 with TRBJ2-5, with 8 nucleotides matching TRBD2. Germline lookup yields CDR1 MNHEY and CDR2 SMNVEV (reference sequence). The CDR3 is 14 amino acids. J was trimmed by 4 bases and V by 6 bases; bases with no gene match: 7. CDR3 DNA: TGTGCCAGCAGAGAGATAGCGGGAAGAGAGACCCAGTACTTC. This sequence encodes CASREIAGRETQYF.

A few counts support this clone. This rearrangement joins TRBV6-5 to TRBJ2-7; the D gene is possibly TRBD1 (6 bases). Trimming took 9 bases from V and 5 from J, leaving 14 bases between them. Germline assignment: CDR1 MNHEY and CDR2 SVGAGI. The CDR3 contains 12 residues. This chain's CDR3 is CASQGLRNEQYF. CDR3 DNA sequence: TGTGCCAGTCAGGGGTTGAGGAACGAGCAGTACTTC.

The V and J genes are TRBV15 and TRBJ2-2; 10 bases are a match to TRBD2. Germline V gene sequence: CDR1 LNHNV, CDR2 YYDKDF (reference sequence). With V trimmed by 1 base and J by 4 bases, 12 bases remained unmatched. CDR3 length: 19 residues. The CDR3 DNA reads as TGTGCCACCAGCAGAGCAGTAGGGGGACTAGCGTTTACCACCGGGGAGCTGTTTTTT. It is translated as CATSRAVGGLAFTTGELFF.

The rearrangement joins TRBV12-5 to TRBJ2-3; 7 nucleotides align to TRBD1. The CDR3 contains 15 residues. With 7 bases clipped from V and 2 bases from J, the junction kept 9 bases outside the gene matches. Germline CDR1 reads LGHNT; CDR2 reads FRNRAP. Here the CDR3 DNA reads TGTGCTAGTGTCTCCGGGACAGCTACCACAGATACGCAGTATTTT. Its translation is CASVSGTATTDTQYF.

The chain uses TRBV28 and TRBJ1-2; no clear D. The CDR3 totals 12 residues. Germline lookup yields CDR1 MDHEN and CDR2 SYDVKM. V lost 3 bases to trimming and J lost 7 bases, with 9 bases between them. The CDR3 sequence is CASSFRGSGYTF. CDR3 in DNA: TGTGCCAGCAGTTTCCGGGGTAGTGGCTACACCTTC.

The rearrangement links TRBV6-5 to TRBJ2-7; 8 positions agree with TRBD2. The germline gives CDR1 MNHEY, CDR2 SVGAGI. The CDR3 runs to 11 residues. With V trimmed by 11 bases and J by 6 bases, 6 bases remained unmatched. CDR3 protein: CASGGAGEQYF. The CDR3 DNA is TGTGCCTCCGGGGGGGCAGGCGAGCAGTACTTC.

In its sample, this clone was seen once. The gene calls are TRBV14 and TRBJ1-2; D possibly corresponds to TRBD1 (6 bases). The V gene's germline CDR1 is SGHDN and CDR2 FVKESK. The CDR3 contains 14 residues. Trimming took 1 base from V and 7 from J, leaving 13 bases between them. The CDR3 DNA reads as TGTGCCAGCAGCCAAGGGACAGCGGCCAGTGGCTACACCTTC. As protein: CASSQGTAASGYTF.

The V and J genes are TRBV2 and TRBJ2-1; D is possibly TRBD2 (7 bases). The CDR3 loop spans 12 amino acids. Trimming removed 2 bases from V and 14 bases from J, with 13 bases in between. Per germline, CDR1 SNHLY and CDR2 FYNNEI. The chain's CDR3 is CASSEWAGAEFF. The CDR3 nucleotides read TGTGCCAGCAGTGAATGGGCGGGGGCGGAGTTCTTC.

This clone showed up just a few times. The chain joins TRBV11-2 to TRBJ2-2; D gene ambiguous. The CDR3 spans 14 residues. Germline CDR1 is SGHAT and CDR2 is FQNNGV. V gave up 0 bases and J gave up 2 bases, with 4 bases separating them. CDR3 loop: CASSLDGNTGELFF. The CDR3 DNA is TGTGCCAGCAGCTTAGACGGTAACACCGGGGAGCTGTTTTTT.

The chain couples TRBV18 to TRBJ2-6, with a tentative D call TRBD2 (6 bases). CDR3 length: 15 residues. CDR1 KGHSH and CDR2 LQKENI come from the germline V gene. V was trimmed by 0 bases and J by 4 bases, leaving 7 bases between them. The DNA for the CDR3 is TGTGCCAGCTCACCACCCGGGAGAGGGGCCAACGTCCTGACTTTC. Residues: CASSPPGRGANVLTF. The complete variable domain, with remaining parts taken from reference TRBV18 and TRBJ2-6, reads NAGVMQNPRHLVRRRGQEARLRCSPMKGHSHVYWYRQLPEEGLKFMVYLQKENIIDESGMPKERFSAEFPKEGPSILRIQQVVRGDSAAYFCASSPPGRGANVLTFGAGSRLTVL.

The chain combines TRBV18 with TRBJ1-6; possible D gene TRBD1, 6 bases. Per the germline V gene, CDR1 is KGHSH and CDR2 is LQKENI. Trimming removed 6 bases from V and 7 bases from J, with 13 bases in between. The CDR3 has 14 amino acids. CDR3: CASSADRRNSPLHF. The DNA of the CDR3 is TGTGCCAGCTCCGCGGACAGACGGAATTCACCCCTCCACTTT.

CDR3 sequence: CASSLEGNYGYTF. DNA for the CDR3: TGTGCCAGCAGCTTGGAGGGGAACTATGGCTACACCTTC. V usage is TRBV5-4 and J usage is TRBJ1-2; a weak D match, TRBD1 (5 bases). CDR3 length equals 13 residues. Germline V gene lookup returns CDR1 SGHNT and CDR2 YYREEE (reference sequence). Trimming shortened V by 0 bases and J by 2 bases, and 5 bases separated the two germline ends.

This sequence joins TRBV10-1 and TRBJ2-1; TRBD2 aligns across 14 bases. V dropped 6 bases and J dropped 4; count of bases not matched to a gene: 5. CDR3 length: 16 residues. Per the germline V gene, CDR1 is WNHNN and CDR2 is SYGVQD (reference sequence). The CDR3 protein is CASSQGLAGEYNEQFF. In nucleotides, the CDR3 is TGCGCCAGCAGCCAGGGACTAGCGGGAGAGTACAATGAGCAGTTCTTC.

V usage is TRBV20-1 and J usage is TRBJ2-5, with TRBD1 matching 8 bases. The CDR3 loop spans 14 amino acids. Germline V gene sequence: CDR1 DFQATT, CDR2 SNEGSKA (reference sequence). The trim removed 3 bases at V and 5 bases at J, leaving 8 bases unmatched. The CDR3 reads CSASGQGAFETQYF. CDR3 nucleotides: TGCAGTGCTAGTGGGCAGGGGGCATTTGAGACCCAGTACTTC.

V gene TRBV19 combines with J gene TRBJ2-4; D unclear. Trimming removed 3 bases from V and 2 bases from J, with 8 bases in between. Germline CDR1 and CDR2: LNHDA and SQIVND (reference sequence). The CDR3 runs to 14 residues. This chain's CDR3 is CASSIHSTKNIQYF. CDR3 nucleotide sequence: TGTGCCAGTAGTATTCATTCTACCAAAAACATTCAGTACTTC.

The V call is TRBV5-1, the J call TRBJ1-4; D remains unclear. The CDR3 is 15 amino acids. Looked up from germline, CDR1 is SGHRS and CDR2 is YFSETQ. V was clipped by 4 bases and J by 6 bases, with 16 bases between them. Here the CDR3 reads CASSLLSPTDEKLFF. CDR3 DNA sequence: TGCGCCAGCAGCCTATTAAGTCCCACGGATGAAAAACTGTTTTTT.

This clone was counted between two and nine times. V and J are TRBV27 and TRBJ2-5; 12 positions match TRBD2. V lost 8 bases, J lost 7 bases, and 8 bases stayed unmatched. The CDR3 extends over 14 amino acids. Germline V lookup: CDR1 MNHEY, CDR2 SMNVEV (reference sequence). The CDR3 DNA reads TGTGCCAGCTCGAAGACTAGCGGGAGCTGGACCCAGTACTTC. This translates into CASSKTSGSWTQYF.

CDR3 nucleotide sequence: TGTGCCAGCAGCTTTGGGGTAGGAGGGACGAATGAGCAGTTCTTC. Its translation: CASSFGVGGTNEQFF. This chain joins TRBV11-2 and TRBJ2-1, with D possibly matching TRBD2 (6 bases). Germline assignment: CDR1 SGHAT and CDR2 FQNNGV. V dropped 3 bases and J dropped 7 bases, with 16 bases sitting between them. CDR3 length equals 15 residues.

The rearrangement links TRBV27 to TRBJ2-7, with D perhaps TRBD1 (6 bases). Germline loops: CDR1 MNHEY, CDR2 SMNVEV (reference sequence). Trimming left V 6 bases short and J 2 bases short, with 17 bases between. The CDR3 is 15 amino acids. The CDR3 sequence: CASRLGPGQPYEQYF. CDR3 bases: TGTGCCAGCAGACTCGGACCGGGACAACCCTACGAGCAGTACTTC.

This clone was seen only once. Written as DNA, the CDR3 is TGTGCCAGCAGCTTGCCCGGGGAGAAACTGTTTTTT. Translation gives CASSLPGEKLFF. The chain is built from TRBV5-4 and TRBJ1-4; D is uncertain. The germline gives CDR1 SGHNT, CDR2 YYREEE (reference sequence). This CDR3 is 12 amino acids long. V lost 1 base, J lost 11 bases, and 9 bases lay in between.